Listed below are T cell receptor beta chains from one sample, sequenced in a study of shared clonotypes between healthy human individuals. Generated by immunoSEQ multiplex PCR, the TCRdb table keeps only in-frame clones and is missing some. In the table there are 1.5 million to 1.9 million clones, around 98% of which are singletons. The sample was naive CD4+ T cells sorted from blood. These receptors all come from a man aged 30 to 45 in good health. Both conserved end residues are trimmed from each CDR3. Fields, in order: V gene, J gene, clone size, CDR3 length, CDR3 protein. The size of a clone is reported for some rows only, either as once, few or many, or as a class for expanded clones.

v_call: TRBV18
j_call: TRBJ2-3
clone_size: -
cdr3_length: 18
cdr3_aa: ASSPPLAGEGSIGTDTQY

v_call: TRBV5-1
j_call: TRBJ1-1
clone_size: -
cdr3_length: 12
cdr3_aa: ASSLGPQNTEAF

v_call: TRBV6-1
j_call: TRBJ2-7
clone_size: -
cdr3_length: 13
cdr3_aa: ASSDLAGGTYEQY

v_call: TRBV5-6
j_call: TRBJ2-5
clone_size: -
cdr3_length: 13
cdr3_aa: ASSLGLALGETQY

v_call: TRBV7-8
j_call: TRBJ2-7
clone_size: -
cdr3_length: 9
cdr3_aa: ASSRDNEQY

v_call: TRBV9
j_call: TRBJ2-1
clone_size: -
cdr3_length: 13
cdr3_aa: ASSVLAGAYNEQF

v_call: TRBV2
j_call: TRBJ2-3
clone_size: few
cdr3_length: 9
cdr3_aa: ASSETDTQY

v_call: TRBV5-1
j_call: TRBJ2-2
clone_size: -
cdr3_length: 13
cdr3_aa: ASSLTSGKPGELF

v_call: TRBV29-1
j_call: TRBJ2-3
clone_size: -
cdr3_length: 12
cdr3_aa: SVAPGQPTDTQY

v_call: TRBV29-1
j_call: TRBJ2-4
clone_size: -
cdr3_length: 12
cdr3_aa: SVPSGQGGNIQY

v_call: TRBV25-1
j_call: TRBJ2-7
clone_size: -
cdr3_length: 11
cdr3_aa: ASTGLRSYEQY

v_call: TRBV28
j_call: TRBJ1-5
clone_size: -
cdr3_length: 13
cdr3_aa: ASRKPGQSNQPQH

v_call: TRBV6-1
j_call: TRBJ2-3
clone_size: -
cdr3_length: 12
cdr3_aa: ASSVTQTTDTQY

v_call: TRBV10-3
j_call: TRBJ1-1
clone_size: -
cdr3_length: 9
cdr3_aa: AIRENTEAF

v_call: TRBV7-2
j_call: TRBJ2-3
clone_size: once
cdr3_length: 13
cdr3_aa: ASSLEGRVSGTQY

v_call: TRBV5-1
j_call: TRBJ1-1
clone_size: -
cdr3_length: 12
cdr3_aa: ASSFNRGATEAF

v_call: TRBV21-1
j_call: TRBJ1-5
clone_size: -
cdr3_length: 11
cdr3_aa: ASSSQGDQPQH

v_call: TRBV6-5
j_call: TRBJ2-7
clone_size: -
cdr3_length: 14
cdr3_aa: ASSYGRGRSAYEQY

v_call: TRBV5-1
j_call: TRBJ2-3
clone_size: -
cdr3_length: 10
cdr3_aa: ASSTGPDTQY

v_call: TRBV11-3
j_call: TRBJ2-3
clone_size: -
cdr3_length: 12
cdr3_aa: ASSPLSNTDTQY

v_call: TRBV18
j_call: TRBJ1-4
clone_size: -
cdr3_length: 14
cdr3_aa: ASSPPGQGTDEKLF

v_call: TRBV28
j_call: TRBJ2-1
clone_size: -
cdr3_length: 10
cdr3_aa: ASSSKLARQF

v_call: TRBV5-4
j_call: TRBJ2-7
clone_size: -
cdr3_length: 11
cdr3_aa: ASSPSGGYEQY

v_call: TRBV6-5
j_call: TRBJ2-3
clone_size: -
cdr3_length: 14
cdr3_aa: ASSYRTSGYTDTQY

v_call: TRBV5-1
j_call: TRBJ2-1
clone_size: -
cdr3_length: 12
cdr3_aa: ASSLALAHNEQF

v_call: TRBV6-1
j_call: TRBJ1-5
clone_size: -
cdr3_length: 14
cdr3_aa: ASSEEPRRIFQPQH

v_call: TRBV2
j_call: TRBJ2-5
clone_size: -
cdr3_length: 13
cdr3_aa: ASSEGRGSQETQY

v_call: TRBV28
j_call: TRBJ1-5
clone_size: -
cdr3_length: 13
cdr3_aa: ASKRGGGSNQPQH

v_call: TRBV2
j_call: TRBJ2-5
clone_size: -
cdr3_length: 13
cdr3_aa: ASTSRTGGGETQY

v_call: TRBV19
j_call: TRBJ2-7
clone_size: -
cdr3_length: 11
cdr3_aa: ASSRDVSYEQY

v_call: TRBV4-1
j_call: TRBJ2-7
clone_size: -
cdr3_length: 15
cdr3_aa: ASATFTGQGAVYEQY

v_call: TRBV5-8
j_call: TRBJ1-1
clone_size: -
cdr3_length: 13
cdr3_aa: ASSGGGGRGTEAF

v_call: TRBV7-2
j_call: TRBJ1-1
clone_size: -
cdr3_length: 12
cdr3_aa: ASSLYGGDTEAF

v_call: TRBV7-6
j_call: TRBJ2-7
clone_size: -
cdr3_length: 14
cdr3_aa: ASSLDGRNSPIVQY

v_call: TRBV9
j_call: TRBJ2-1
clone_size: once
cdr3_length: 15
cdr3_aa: ASSARVRLADYNEQF

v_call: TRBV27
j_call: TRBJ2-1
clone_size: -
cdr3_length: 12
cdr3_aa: ATNRLADNNEQF

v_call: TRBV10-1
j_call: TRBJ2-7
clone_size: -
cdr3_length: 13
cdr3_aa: ASSSKTSGLYEQY

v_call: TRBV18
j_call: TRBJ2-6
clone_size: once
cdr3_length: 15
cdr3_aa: ASSERAGMSGANVLT

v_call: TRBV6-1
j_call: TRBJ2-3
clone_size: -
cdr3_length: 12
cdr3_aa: ASSEEFATDTQY

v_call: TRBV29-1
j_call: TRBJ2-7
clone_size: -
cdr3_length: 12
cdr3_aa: SVEGRATRGEQY

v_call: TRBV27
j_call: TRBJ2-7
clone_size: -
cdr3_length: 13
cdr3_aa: ASSPLARGAGEQY